Listed below are T cell receptor beta chains from one sample, sequenced in a study of T-cell reconstitution after alpha-beta-depleted transplantation in children. TCRdb analysed the PCR reads with MiXCR anew, one entry per CDR3 protein. This repertoire shows about 310,000 distinct CDR3 sequences, approximately 23% found once; its top ten account for 9.5% to 12%. The source was PBMCs, mostly from graft donor cells, collected 180 days after TCRalphabeta/CD19-depleted stem cell transplant. The receptors were gathered from a male patient between 10 and 17 years old who had a stem cell transplant for acute lymphoblastic leukemia, so the T cells may come from the graft donor. Both conserved end residues are part of each CDR3. Fields, in order: CDR3 protein, CDR3 DNA, J gene, D gene, clone size, V gene. A D gene is named only where the DNA matches it firmly. Part of the rows lack a size; the others show once, few, many or a class for expanded clones.

CDR3 protein: CASEGVPALLGAPKTYNEQFF
CDR3 DNA: TGTGCCAGCGAGGGGGTCCCGGCTCTTTTAGGGGCCCCAAAAACCTACAATGAGCAGTTCTTC
J gene: TRBJ2-1
D gene: NA
clone size: few
V gene: TRBV6-2/TRBV6-3

CDR3 protein: CASSPRTAYEQYF
CDR3 DNA: TGTGCCAGCAGCCCCCGGACAGCCTACGAGCAGTACTTC
J gene: TRBJ2-7
D gene: NA
clone size: once
V gene: TRBV7-9

CDR3 protein: CASSKGLAGGPETQYF
CDR3 DNA: TGCGCCAGCAGCAAAGGACTAGCGGGAGGGCCGGAGACCCAGTACTTC
J gene: TRBJ2-5
D gene: TRBD2
clone size: few
V gene: TRBV5-1

CDR3 protein: CASSRVFAGELFF
CDR3 DNA: TGTGCCAGCAGTAGAGTTTTCGCCGGGGAGCTGTTTTTT
J gene: TRBJ2-2
D gene: NA
clone size: NA
V gene: TRBV2

CDR3 protein: CASSIGSIITEAFF
CDR3 DNA: TGCGCCAGCAGTATTGGATCTATCATAACTGAAGCTTTCTTT
J gene: TRBJ1-1
D gene: NA
clone size: once
V gene: TRBV5-1

CDR3 protein: CASSHYRTDTQYF
CDR3 DNA: TGTGCCAGCAGCCATTATAGAACAGATACGCAGTATTTT
J gene: TRBJ2-3
D gene: NA
clone size: few
V gene: TRBV11-2

CDR3 protein: CSARVVGGAPRNEQFF
CDR3 DNA: TGCAGTGCTAGAGTGGTTGGGGGGGCCCCCAGGAATGAGCAGTTCTTC
J gene: TRBJ2-1
D gene: NA
clone size: NA
V gene: TRBV20-1

CDR3 protein: CASSQKGLAGYNEQFF
CDR3 DNA: TGTGCCAGCAGCCAGAAGGGACTAGCGGGTTACAATGAGCAGTTCTTC
J gene: TRBJ2-1
D gene: TRBD2
clone size: NA
V gene: TRBV4-2

CDR3 protein: CASSTGTGPLSNQPQHF
CDR3 DNA: TGTGCCAGCAGCACCGGGACAGGACCTTTAAGCAATCAGCCCCAGCATTTT
J gene: TRBJ1-5
D gene: TRBD1
clone size: few
V gene: TRBV5-5

CDR3 protein: CASSLDRSGTEAFF
CDR3 DNA: TGCGCCAGCAGCTTGGACAGGAGCGGCACTGAAGCTTTCTTT
J gene: TRBJ1-1
D gene: NA
clone size: few
V gene: TRBV5-1

CDR3 protein: CASSYDRGHSGANVLTF
CDR3 DNA: TGTGCCAGCAGTTACGACAGGGGGCACTCTGGGGCCAACGTCCTGACTTTC
J gene: TRBJ2-6
D gene: TRBD1
clone size: NA
V gene: TRBV6-5

CDR3 protein: CASSPPTRSYEQYF
CDR3 DNA: TGTGCCAGCTCACCTCCGACGAGGTCCTACGAGCAGTACTTC
J gene: TRBJ2-7
D gene: NA
clone size: NA
V gene: TRBV18

CDR3 protein: CASRVSSHRSNGYTF
CDR3 DNA: TGCGCCAGCAGGGTCTCCTCCCACAGGTCGAATGGCTACACCTTC
J gene: TRBJ1-2
D gene: NA
clone size: many
V gene: TRBV5-1

CDR3 protein: CASNPGTSEGEQYF
CDR3 DNA: TGTGCCAGTAATCCCGGGACTAGCGAAGGCGAGCAGTACTTC
J gene: TRBJ2-7
D gene: TRBD2
clone size: once
V gene: TRBV19

CDR3 protein: CSARDRRGLVEQYF
CDR3 DNA: TGCAGTGCTAGAGATCGGAGGGGGCTGGTCGAGCAGTACTTC
J gene: TRBJ2-7
D gene: NA
clone size: few
V gene: TRBV20-1

CDR3 protein: CASSLRPGSSYNEQFF
CDR3 DNA: TGTGCCAGCAGCTTACGCCCTGGCTCCTCCTACAATGAGCAGTTCTTC
J gene: TRBJ2-1
D gene: NA
clone size: NA
V gene: TRBV7-3

CDR3 protein: CASSKGRGGPSSYNEQFF
CDR3 DNA: TGTGCCAGCAGCAAAGGTAGGGGGGGTCCAAGCTCCTACAATGAGCAGTTCTTC
J gene: TRBJ2-1
D gene: NA
clone size: NA
V gene: TRBV21-1

CDR3 protein: CSAEDQGSSYEQYF
CDR3 DNA: TGCAGCGCCGAGGACCAGGGCAGCTCCTACGAGCAGTACTTC
J gene: TRBJ2-7
D gene: NA
clone size: once
V gene: TRBV29-1

CDR3 protein: CSVEGQVWGEQYF
CDR3 DNA: TGCAGCGTTGAAGGACAGGTCTGGGGAGAGCAGTACTTC
J gene: TRBJ2-7
D gene: NA
clone size: few
V gene: TRBV29-1

CDR3 protein: CSGPLEGGETQYF
CDR3 DNA: TGCAGCGGCCCGCTTGAGGGCGGGGAGACCCAGTACTTC
J gene: TRBJ2-5
D gene: NA
clone size: few
V gene: TRBV29-1

CDR3 protein: CAWTLTVNTEAFF
CDR3 DNA: TGTGCCTGGACCTTGACGGTGAACACTGAAGCTTTCTTT
J gene: TRBJ1-1
D gene: NA
clone size: many
V gene: TRBV30

CDR3 protein: CASSYSTRASYNEQFF
CDR3 DNA: TGTGCCAGCAGTTACTCGACACGGGCCTCCTACAATGAGCAGTTCTTC
J gene: TRBJ2-1
D gene: NA
clone size: few
V gene: TRBV6-5

CDR3 protein: CASSRNRDRREEQYF
CDR3 DNA: TGTGCCAGCAGCCGCAACCGGGACCGACGAGAGGAGCAGTACTTC
J gene: TRBJ2-7
D gene: NA
clone size: NA
V gene: TRBV7-3

CDR3 protein: CASSLGGQGANNSPLHF
CDR3 DNA: TGCGCCAGCAGCTTGGGGGGACAGGGGGCGAATAATTCACCCCTCCACTTT
J gene: TRBJ1-6
D gene: TRBD1
clone size: NA
V gene: TRBV5-1

CDR3 protein: CASSLSPGLATDTQYF
CDR3 DNA: TGCGCCAGCAGCTTGTCCCCGGGACTAGCGACAGATACGCAGTATTTT
J gene: TRBJ2-3
D gene: TRBD2
clone size: few
V gene: TRBV5-1

CDR3 protein: CSARAGRVSYNEQFF
CDR3 DNA: TGCAGTGCCCGGGCCGGGAGGGTATCCTACAATGAGCAGTTCTTC
J gene: TRBJ2-1
D gene: TRBD2
clone size: few
V gene: TRBV20-1

CDR3 protein: CASSPPSGPPDTQYF
CDR3 DNA: TGTGCCAGCAGCCCACCTAGCGGGCCCCCAGATACGCAGTATTTT
J gene: TRBJ2-3
D gene: TRBD2
clone size: NA
V gene: TRBV7-9

CDR3 protein: CASSLILSTTNEKLFF
CDR3 DNA: TGTGCCAGCAGCCTTATCCTGAGTACTACTAATGAAAAACTGTTTTTT
J gene: TRBJ1-4
D gene: NA
clone size: NA
V gene: TRBV5-5

CDR3 protein: CASSQIVLLQETQYF
CDR3 DNA: TGCGCCAGCAGCCAGATCGTCCTGCTCCAAGAGACCCAGTACTTC
J gene: TRBJ2-5
D gene: NA
clone size: few
V gene: TRBV5-1

CDR3 protein: CASGWDRGIYEQYF
CDR3 DNA: TGCGCCAGCGGGTGGGACAGGGGGATCTACGAGCAGTACTTC
J gene: TRBJ2-7
D gene: TRBD1
clone size: few
V gene: TRBV10-2

CDR3 protein: CASSAIQETQYF
CDR3 DNA: TGTGCCAGCAGCGCTATCCAAGAGACCCAGTACTTC
J gene: TRBJ2-5
D gene: NA
clone size: NA
V gene: TRBV7-6

CDR3 protein: CATSLTPSGVTGELFF
CDR3 DNA: TGTGCCACCAGCCTTACCCCTAGCGGTGTTACCGGGGAGCTGTTTTTT
J gene: TRBJ2-2
D gene: TRBD2
clone size: NA
V gene: TRBV15

CDR3 protein: CASSVLPGAVGETQYF
CDR3 DNA: TGTGCCAGCAGCGTTCTTCCCGGGGCGGTCGGGGAGACCCAGTACTTC
J gene: TRBJ2-5
D gene: NA
clone size: few
V gene: TRBV12-3/TRBV12-4

CDR3 protein: CASSQVLAGEAYEQYF
CDR3 DNA: TGTGCCAGCAGTCAAGTTCTAGCGGGGGAAGCCTACGAGCAGTACTTC
J gene: TRBJ2-7
D gene: TRBD2
clone size: few
V gene: TRBV7-9

CDR3 protein: CASSSSGRPPDTQYF
CDR3 DNA: TGCGCCAGCAGCAGTAGCGGGAGGCCCCCAGATACGCAGTATTTT
J gene: TRBJ2-3
D gene: TRBD2
clone size: many
V gene: TRBV5-1

CDR3 protein: CSARTSGKGPYEQYF
CDR3 DNA: TGCAGTGCTAGAACTAGCGGGAAGGGGCCCTACGAGCAGTACTTC
J gene: TRBJ2-7
D gene: TRBD2
clone size: NA
V gene: TRBV20-1

CDR3 protein: CSVRDTNQPQHF
CDR3 DNA: TGCAGCGTCCGGGACACCAATCAGCCCCAGCATTTT
J gene: TRBJ1-5
D gene: NA
clone size: NA
V gene: TRBV29-1

CDR3 protein: CASSVGAGGGEQYF
CDR3 DNA: TGTGCCAGCAGCGTAGGAGCGGGAGGGGGCGAGCAGTACTTC
J gene: TRBJ2-7
D gene: TRBD2
clone size: NA
V gene: TRBV9

CDR3 protein: CAWSASGDTQYF
CDR3 DNA: TGTGCCTGGAGTGCTAGCGGAGATACGCAGTATTTT
J gene: TRBJ2-3
D gene: TRBD2
clone size: NA
V gene: TRBV30

CDR3 protein: CASSLDGQGGGYTF
CDR3 DNA: TGCGCCAGCAGCTTGGACGGGCAGGGGGGAGGCTACACCTTC
J gene: TRBJ1-2
D gene: TRBD1
clone size: few
V gene: TRBV5-1

CDR3 protein: CSARRGGDYGYTF
CDR3 DNA: TGCAGCGCCCGAAGGGGAGGGGACTATGGCTACACCTTC
J gene: TRBJ1-2
D gene: NA
clone size: few
V gene: TRBV29-1

CDR3 protein: CASSQEPTVNYEQYF
CDR3 DNA: TGCGCCAGCAGCCAAGAACCAACAGTCAACTACGAGCAGTACTTC
J gene: TRBJ2-7
D gene: NA
clone size: few
V gene: TRBV4-1

CDR3 protein: CASSSTGYQETQYF
CDR3 DNA: TGTGCCAGCAGTTCTACAGGGTACCAAGAGACCCAGTACTTC
J gene: TRBJ2-5
D gene: NA
clone size: NA
V gene: TRBV27

CDR3 protein: CASSLSTGNQPQHF
CDR3 DNA: TGCGCCAGCAGCTTGAGTACAGGCAATCAGCCCCAGCATTTT
J gene: TRBJ1-5
D gene: NA
clone size: NA
V gene: TRBV5-1

CDR3 protein: CASSYNPQETQYF
CDR3 DNA: TGCGCCAGCAGCTACAATCCACAAGAGACCCAGTACTTC
J gene: TRBJ2-5
D gene: NA
clone size: many
V gene: TRBV5-1

CDR3 protein: CASSFRLGQGSSYEQYF
CDR3 DNA: TGCGCCAGCAGCTTTCGGTTGGGACAGGGGTCCTCCTACGAGCAGTACTTC
J gene: TRBJ2-7
D gene: TRBD1
clone size: few
V gene: TRBV5-1

CDR3 protein: CSVATVNYGYTF
CDR3 DNA: TGCAGCGTCGCGACAGTAAACTATGGCTACACCTTC
J gene: TRBJ1-2
D gene: NA
clone size: few
V gene: TRBV29-1

CDR3 protein: CASSWAGVSPLHF
CDR3 DNA: TGTGCCAGCAGTTGGGCAGGGGTTTCACCCCTCCACTTT
J gene: TRBJ1-6
D gene: NA
clone size: NA
V gene: TRBV27

CDR3 protein: CASSNRGLRPGQYF
CDR3 DNA: TGTGCCAGCAGTAACCGGGGCTTACGTCCTGGGCAGTACTTC
J gene: TRBJ2-7
D gene: NA
clone size: NA
V gene: TRBV6-5